These 6 T cell receptor beta chains were all obtained from the same sample, sequenced in a study of spatial heterogeneity in lung cancer. TCRdb reanalysed the 5' RACE reads using MiXCR and keeps one entry per CDR3 protein. The data show around 10,000 distinct CDR3 sequences, around 9.3% seen once. Time point: sample taken at primary tumor resection. Tumor, nontumor lung or frozen PBMC supplied whole RNA, sequenced without sorting. The source was PBMCs, collected at surgery. The receptors were gathered from a male donor with early-stage non-small cell lung cancer.

By sample fraction, this clonotype is medium-sized. This rearrangement joins TRBV9 to TRBJ2-2; TRBD1 matches at 7 bases. Germline assignment: CDR1 SGDLS and CDR2 YYNGEE. V was pared by 4 bases and J by 1 base, with 7 bases of the junction left unmatched. The CDR3 is 16 residues long. The CDR3: CASSPRTGWNTGELFF. CDR3 sequence (DNA): TGTGCCAGCAGCCCCCGGACAGGCTGGAACACCGGGGAGCTGTTTTTT.

This clonotype is medium-sized by share. This rearrangement joins TRBV7-9 to TRBJ1-6; possibly TRBD1 for D (5 bases). CDR1 SEHNR and CDR2 FQNEAQ come from the germline V gene (reference sequence). There are 15 residues in the CDR3. Trimming took off 4 bases at V and 6 bases at J, with 13 bases between the two ends. CDR3 sequence: CASSSGERSNSPLHF. The DNA of the CDR3 is TGTGCCAGCAGCTCGGGGGAAAGAAGTAATTCACCCCTCCACTTT.

This clonotype ranks as medium-sized. The gene calls are TRBV28 and TRBJ1-2; D remains ambiguous. CDR3 length: 16 amino acids. The V gene lost 7 bases and the J gene lost 0 bases, with 18 bases spanning the gap. Germline assignment: CDR1 MDHEN and CDR2 SYDVKM. CDR3 sequence: CASNSLVTETNYGYTF. In nucleotides, the CDR3 is TGTGCCAGCAACTCTCTTGTAACGGAGACTAACTATGGCTACACCTTC.

This clonotype was seen many times. The chain employs TRBV5-1 and TRBJ2-5; D is perhaps TRBD1 (6 bases). Trimming cost V 5 bases and J 2 bases, with 13 bases left between them. CDR1 SGHRS and CDR2 YFSETQ come from the germline V gene. The CDR3 length is 14 residues. The CDR3 protein is CASRERQEQETQYF. CDR3 DNA sequence: TGCGCCAGCAGGGAGAGACAGGAGCAAGAGACCCAGTACTTC. The full variable domain, completed using reference TRBV5-1 and TRBJ2-5, is KAGVTQTPRYLIKTRGQQVTLSCSPISGHRSVSWYQQTPGQGLQFLFEYFSETQRNKGNFPGRFSGRQFSNSRSEMNVSTLELGDSALYLCASRERQEQETQYFGPGTRLLVL.

This clonotype was observed many times. The V gene is TRBV6-2 or TRBV6-3, the J gene TRBJ2-3; 8 bases fit TRBD2. This CDR3 contains 13 residues. Germline CDR1 MNHEY, CDR2 SVGEGT. V was pared by 4 bases and J by 6 bases, with 3 bases of the junction left unmatched. The CDR3 nucleotides read TGTGCCAGCAGTTCGGGGGGGATGGATACGCAGTATTTT. This codes for CASSSGGMDTQYF.

Sample share makes this clonotype medium-sized. V and J are TRBV7-2 and TRBJ1-3, with unresolved D. Germline V gene data show CDR1 as SGHTA and CDR2 as FQGNSA. This CDR3 is 15 amino acids long. V was shortened by 3 bases and J by 5 bases, with 14 bases between the two germline ends. CDR3 residues: CASSFPEHKRNTIYF. The CDR3 nucleotides are TGTGCCAGCAGCTTCCCAGAACACAAACGAAACACCATATATTTT.